Each of the 8 T cell receptor beta chains below was sequenced from the same sample in a study of T cell responses to AZD1222 COVID-19 vaccine. The data were produced by immunoSEQ multiplex PCR, yet TCRdb's version contains in-frame clones alone and is incomplete. The table has 130,000 or so clones, approximately 91% seen once. Sequenced material: peripheral blood, taken 28 days after the second AZD1222 dose. The source is an adult who received the AZD1222 COVID-19 vaccine.

V is TRBV29-1 and J is TRBJ1-2, with D unresolved. Per germline, CDR1 SQVTM and CDR2 ANQGSEA. This CDR3 is 14 amino acids long. Trimming shortened V by 3 bases and J by 7 bases, and 18 bases separated the two germline ends. The chain's CDR3 is CSVEWFPIGPGYTF. DNA of the CDR3: TGCAGCGTTGAGTGGTTCCCCATTGGACCTGGCTACACCTTC. The full variable domain, rest sourced from reference TRBV29-1 and TRBJ1-2, is SAVISQKPSRDICQRGTSLTIQCQVDSQVTMMFWYRQQPGQSLTLIATANQGSEATYESGFVIDKFPISRPNLTFSTLTVSNMSPEDSSIYLCSVEWFPIGPGYTFGSGTRLTVV.

This chain links TRBV9 with TRBJ2-7; 10 nucleotides match TRBD1. V dropped 2 bases and J dropped 6; count of bases not matched to a gene: 8. This CDR3 is 15 amino acids long. Germline CDR1 SGDLS, CDR2 YYNGEE. CDR3 coding DNA: TGTGCCAGCAGCGTTTTAGGGACAGGGGACGCCGAGCAGTACTTC. Protein: CASSVLGTGDAEQYF.

The genes are TRBV5-1 and TRBJ1-6; 7 bases map to TRBD1. Looked up from germline, CDR1 is SGHRS and CDR2 is YFSETQ. V lost 4 bases to trimming and J lost 0 bases; unmatched junction nucleotides: 1. The CDR3 sequence is 15 residues long. The CDR3 region is CASSRDSSYNSPLHF. The DNA of the CDR3 is TGCGCCAGCAGCAGGGACAGCTCCTATAATTCACCCCTCCACTTT. Full variable domain (rest looked up from reference TRBV5-1 and TRBJ1-6): KAGVTQTPRYLIKTRGQQVTLSCSPISGHRSVSWYQQTPGQGLQFLFEYFSETQRNKGNFPGRFSGRQFSNSRSEMNVSTLELGDSALYLCASSRDSSYNSPLHFGNGTRLTVT.

V gene TRBV13 combines with J gene TRBJ2-3; 7 positions agree with TRBD1. The V gene's germline CDR1 is PRHDT and CDR2 FYEKMQ (reference sequence). The V segment lost 5 bases and the J segment 1 base; nucleotides outside the gene matches: 3. This CDR3 is 14 amino acids long. The CDR3 nucleotides read TGTGCCAGCAGCCCTGGACAGGGCACAGATACGCAGTATTTT. The encoded protein is CASSPGQGTDTQYF.

The gene calls are TRBV5-1 and TRBJ2-5; TRBD1 matches 9 bases. The ends lost 4 bases at V and 4 bases at J; junction bases unmatched: 8. CDR3 length: 15 amino acids. Germline V gene data show CDR1 as SGHRS and CDR2 as YFSETQ. As DNA, the CDR3 is TGCGCCAGCAGCGAGGGACAGGGAAAGGGAGAGACCCAGTACTTC. Translating it yields CASSEGQGKGETQYF.

This chain connects TRBV28 to TRBJ2-7; D is unclear. From germline, CDR1 is MDHEN and CDR2 SYDVKM. Trimming shortened V by 2 bases and J by 2 bases, and 7 bases separated the two germline ends. The CDR3 runs to 13 residues. The CDR3 DNA is TGTGCCAGCAGTTTACCGCTGACCTACGAGCAGTACTTC. As protein: CASSLPLTYEQYF.

The V and J genes are TRBV5-5 and TRBJ2-3; perhaps D is TRBD1 or TRBD2 (5 bases each). The CDR3 spans 15 residues. V shed 1 base and J shed 5 bases, with 14 bases lying between them. Germline CDR1 and CDR2: SGHKS and YYEKEE (reference sequence). The CDR3 nucleotides are TGTGCCAGCAGCTTGTGGGGGAGCGTCGGAGATACGCAGTATTTT. Translating gives CASSLWGSVGDTQYF.

This clone was seen more than once but under ten times. The V gene is TRBV7-9, the J gene TRBJ2-7, with 9 bases aligning to TRBD1. The CDR3 extends over 14 amino acids. Germline trimming cut 7 bases from V and 7 bases from J; bases unmatched to any gene: 11. Germline V gives CDR1 SEHNR, CDR2 FQNEAQ (reference sequence). The CDR3, as DNA: TGTGCCAGCAACAGGGGGCAAAGGAGTGTGGAGCAGTACTTC. It yields the protein CASNRGQRSVEQYF.